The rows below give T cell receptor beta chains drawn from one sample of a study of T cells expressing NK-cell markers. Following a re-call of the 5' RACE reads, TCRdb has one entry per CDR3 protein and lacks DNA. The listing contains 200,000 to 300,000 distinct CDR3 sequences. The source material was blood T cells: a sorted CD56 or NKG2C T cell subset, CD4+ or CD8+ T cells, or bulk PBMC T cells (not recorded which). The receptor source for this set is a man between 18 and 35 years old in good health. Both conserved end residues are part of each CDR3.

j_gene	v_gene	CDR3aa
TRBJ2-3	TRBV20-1	CSAADGESTDTQYF
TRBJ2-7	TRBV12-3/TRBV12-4	CASSAQGRYEQYF
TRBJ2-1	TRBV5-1	CASSLEGTGTYNEQFF
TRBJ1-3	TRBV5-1	CASSSHVGRTIYF
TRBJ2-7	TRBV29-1	CSVDSGQWPYEQYF
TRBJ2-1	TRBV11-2	CASSDSYNEQFF
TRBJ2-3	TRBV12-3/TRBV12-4	CASSLASGNTDTQYF
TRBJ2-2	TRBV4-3	CASSQDSLTGELFF
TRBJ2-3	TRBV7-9	CASSLIRASTDTQYF
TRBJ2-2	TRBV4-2	CASSQETPGAGGPGGELFF
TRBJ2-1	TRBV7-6	CASSPGTSGFYNEQFF
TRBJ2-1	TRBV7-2	CASSLVTGGPVNEQFF
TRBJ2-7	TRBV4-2	CASSQAKTGLEQYF
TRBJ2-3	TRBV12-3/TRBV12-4	CASSLRLLAGITDTQYF
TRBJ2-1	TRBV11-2	CASSLGNNLGKYNEQFF
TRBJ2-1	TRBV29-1	CTTGTGGSRDEQFF
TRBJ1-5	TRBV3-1	CASSQYQGYGQPQHF
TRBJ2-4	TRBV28	CASRTQGASYIQYF
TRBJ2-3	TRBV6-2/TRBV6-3	CASSYSGTGLSSGRRDTQYF
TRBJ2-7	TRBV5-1	CASSLEHGPVEQYF
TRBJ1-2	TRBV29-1	CSGRGTDGYTF
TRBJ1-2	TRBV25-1	CASSGNGDCTF
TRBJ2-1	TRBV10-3	CAISEGGQGGQTQFF
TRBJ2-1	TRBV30	CACQGRNEQFF
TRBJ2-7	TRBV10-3	CAISVASGGLYEQYF
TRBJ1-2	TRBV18	CASSPTIGTTYGYTF
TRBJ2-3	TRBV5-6	CASSFIGRDRGGDTQYF
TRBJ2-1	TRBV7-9	CASSDRGFSYNEQFF
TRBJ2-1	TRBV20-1	CSAPSGGPRGSGRHNEQFF
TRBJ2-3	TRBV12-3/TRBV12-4	CASSPLGADTQYF
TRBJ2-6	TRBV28	CASKPGRTFSGANVLTF
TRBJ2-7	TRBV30	CAWSRAGSYEQYF
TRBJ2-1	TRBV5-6	CASSARSSGNEQFF
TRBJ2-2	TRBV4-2	CASSQDGGRGTGELFF
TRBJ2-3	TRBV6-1	CASASPGGPTDTQYF
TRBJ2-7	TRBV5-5	CASSSQTGRLTYEQYF
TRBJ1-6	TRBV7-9	CASSWDRNSPLHF
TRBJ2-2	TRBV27	CASRFRGSNTGELFF
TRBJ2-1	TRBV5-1	CASSREGQTYNEQFF
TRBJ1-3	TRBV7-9	CASSLAVGAGRGNTIYF